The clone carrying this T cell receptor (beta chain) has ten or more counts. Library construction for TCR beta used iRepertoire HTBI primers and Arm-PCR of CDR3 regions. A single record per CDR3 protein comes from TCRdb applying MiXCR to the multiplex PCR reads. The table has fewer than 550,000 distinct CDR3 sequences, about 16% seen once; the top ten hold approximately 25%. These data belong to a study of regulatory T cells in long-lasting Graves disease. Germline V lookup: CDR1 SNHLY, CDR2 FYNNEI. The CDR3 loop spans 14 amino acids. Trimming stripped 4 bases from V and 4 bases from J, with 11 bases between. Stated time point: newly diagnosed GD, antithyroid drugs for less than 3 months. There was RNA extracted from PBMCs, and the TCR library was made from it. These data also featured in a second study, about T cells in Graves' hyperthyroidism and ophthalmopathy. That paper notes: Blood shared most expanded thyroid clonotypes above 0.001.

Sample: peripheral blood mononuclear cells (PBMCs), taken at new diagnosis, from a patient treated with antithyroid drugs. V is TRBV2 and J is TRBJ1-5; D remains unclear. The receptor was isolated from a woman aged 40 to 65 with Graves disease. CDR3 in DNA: TGTGCCAGCAGTGCTGGGCCAGGTAATCAGCCCCAGCATTTT. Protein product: CASSAGPGNQPQHF.